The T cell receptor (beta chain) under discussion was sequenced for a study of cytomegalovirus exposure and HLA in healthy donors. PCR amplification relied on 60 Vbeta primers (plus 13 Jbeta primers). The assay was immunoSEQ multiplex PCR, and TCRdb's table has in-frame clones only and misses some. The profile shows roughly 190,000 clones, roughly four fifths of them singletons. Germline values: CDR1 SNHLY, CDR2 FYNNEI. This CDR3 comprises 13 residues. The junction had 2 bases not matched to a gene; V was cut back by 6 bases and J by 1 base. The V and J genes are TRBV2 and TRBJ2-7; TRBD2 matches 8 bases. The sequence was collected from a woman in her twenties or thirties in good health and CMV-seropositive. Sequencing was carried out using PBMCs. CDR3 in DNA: TGTGCCAGCAGGAGCGGGAGTTCCTACGAGCAGTACTTC. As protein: CASRSGSSYEQYF. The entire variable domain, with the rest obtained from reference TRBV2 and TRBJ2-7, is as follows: EPEVTQTPSHQVTQMGQEVILRCVPISNHLYFYWYRQILGQKVEFLVSFYNNEISEKSEIFDDQFSVERPDGSNFTLKIRSTKLEDSAMYFCASRSGSSYEQYFGPGTRLTVT.